One and the same sample provided the 16 T cell receptor beta chains below, sequenced in a study of post-analysis software for immune sequencing data. Study-wide results and limits: The study found TRBV5-6, TRBV5-1 and TRBV20-1 among five TRBV segments more frequent in patients than controls.

No antigen has been identified for these receptors. TCR beta libraries were prepared from cDNA with unique molecular identifiers. TCRdb re-called the PCR reads through MiXCR, storing one row per CDR3 protein. The table lists hundreds of thousands of distinct CDR3 sequences, roughly 27% of them singletons. The sample was blood. The receptors derive from a girl aged 10-17 years with multiple sclerosis.

This clonotype was observed a few times. The V gene is TRBV18, the J gene TRBJ2-3; TRBD2 might be the D (5 bases). Per the germline V gene, CDR1 is KGHSH and CDR2 is LQKENI. The CDR3 runs to 13 residues. The V end lost 4 bases, the J end lost 6 bases, and 11 bases lay between the germline ends. Here the CDR3 DNA reads TGTGCCAGCTCACTTACTGAGGGTGATACGCAGTATTTT. This encodes CASSLTEGDTQYF. Drawing the rest from reference TRBV18 and TRBJ2-3, the complete variable domain is NAGVMQNPRHLVRRRGQEARLRCSPMKGHSHVYWYRQLPEEGLKFMVYLQKENIIDESGMPKERFSAEFPKEGPSILRIQQVVRGDSAAYFCASSLTEGDTQYFGPGTRLTVL.

Concerning this clonotype itself: Germline and junction disagree at one end, which may indicate a read error. The chain has TRBV4-1 and TRBJ1-2; TRBD1 agrees at 9 bases. The CDR3 is 15 amino acids. Looked up from germline, CDR1 is MGHRA and CDR2 is YSYEKL. CDR3 sequence: CAGSQDGGTGRIYTF. The DNA for the CDR3 is TGCGCCGGCAGCCAAGATGGGGGGACAGGGAGAATCTACACCTTC.

This rearrangement joins TRBV15 to TRBJ1-5; 8 bases are shared with TRBD1. With 5 bases clipped from V and 3 bases from J, the junction kept 12 bases outside the gene matches. CDR1 is LNHNV, CDR2 YYDKDF, per germline (reference sequence). The CDR3 loop spans 17 amino acids. Here the CDR3 reads CATSARRQGTLNQPQHF. DNA for the CDR3: TGTGCCACCAGCGCACGGCGACAGGGGACCCTCAATCAGCCCCAGCATTTT. Complete variable domain (other parts from reference TRBV15 and TRBJ1-5): DAMVIQNPRYQVTQFGKPVTLSCSQTLNHNVMYWYQQKSSQAPKLLFHYYDKDFNNEADTPDNFQSRRPNTSFCFLDIRSPGLGDTAMYLCATSARRQGTLNQPQHFGDGTRLSIL.

This clonotype was seen only a few times. The V gene is TRBV6-2 or TRBV6-3, the J gene TRBJ2-1, with D maybe TRBD2 (5 bases). The V end lost 4 bases, the J end lost 2 bases, and 12 bases lay between the germline ends. In germline, CDR1 is MNHEY, CDR2 SVGEGT. The CDR3 covers 15 residues. The CDR3 DNA reads as TGTGCCAGCAGTTTCGGGGAAACGCCCTACAATGAGCAGTTCTTC. Protein sequence: CASSFGETPYNEQFF.

This clonotype turned up a few times. V gene TRBV5-6 combines with J gene TRBJ1-1; 7 nucleotides align to TRBD1. Germline CDR1 is SGHDT and CDR2 is YYEEEE. CDR3 length: 17 residues. The junction had 15 bases not matched to a gene; V was cut back by 4 bases and J by 3 bases. The CDR3 region has the DNA TGTGCCAGCAGCGCCAGGGGGGTGGGGAGTTTTGACACTGAAGCTTTCTTT. It yields the protein CASSARGVGSFDTEAFF. The complete variable domain, with remaining parts taken from reference TRBV5-6 and TRBJ1-1, reads DAGVTQSPTHLIKTRGQQVTLRCSPKSGHDTVSWYQQALGQGPQFIFQYYEEEERQRGNFPDRFSGHQFPNYSSELNVNALLLGDSALYLCASSARGVGSFDTEAFFGQGTRLTVV.

This clonotype was counted a few times. The chain has TRBV7-9 and TRBJ2-1; 10 bases align to TRBD2. J was trimmed by 7 bases and V by 6 bases; bases with no gene match: 9. Germline V lookup: CDR1 SEHNR, CDR2 FQNEAQ (reference sequence). The CDR3 is 15 amino acids. CDR3 sequence: CASSFSGRAQNEQFF. The DNA of the CDR3 is TGTGCCAGCAGTTTCAGCGGGAGGGCCCAAAATGAGCAGTTCTTC.

This clonotype has only a few counts. The chain joins TRBV10-3 to TRBJ2-2, with 8 bases identical to TRBD1. Germline CDR1 ENHRY, CDR2 SYGVKD. The CDR3 has 15 residues. Trimming took 1 base from V and 5 from J; bases not matched to a gene: 3. The CDR3 sequence is CAISEFQGATGELFF. In DNA form, the CDR3 reads TGTGCCATCAGTGAGTTCCAGGGGGCGACCGGGGAGCTGTTTTTT.

The rearrangement links TRBV3-1 to TRBJ2-3; 7 bases align to TRBD1. Germline values: CDR1 LGHDT, CDR2 YNNKEL (reference sequence). This CDR3 spans 15 amino acids. V gave up 4 bases and J gave up 2 bases; unmatched junction bases: 6. The CDR3 here is CASSPPGQSTDTQYF. The CDR3 coding sequence is TGTGCCAGCAGCCCTCCGGGACAGTCCACAGATACGCAGTATTTT.

The rearrangement links TRBV4-3 to TRBJ2-3, with D tentatively TRBD1 (5 bases). The CDR3 extends over 17 amino acids. V was pared by 0 bases and J by 2 bases, with 15 bases between. The germline V gene has CDR1 LGHNA and CDR2 YSLEER. For the CDR3, the DNA is TGCGCCAGCAGCCAAGAGATTGTCGGCAGGGCCACAGATACGCAGTATTTT. Residues: CASSQEIVGRATDTQYF.

This clonotype has a count of ten or more. The chain is built from TRBV27 and TRBJ2-7; either TRBD1 or TRBD2 may supply D (6 bases each). The length of the CDR3 is 13 residues. The germline V gene has CDR1 MNHEY and CDR2 SMNVEV (reference sequence). V was shortened by 6 bases and J by 5 bases, with 14 bases between the two germline ends. The CDR3 region has the DNA TGTGCCAGCAGCAGATCCGGGGGCCACGAGCAGTACTTC. Residues: CASSRSGGHEQYF.

This chain uses TRBV10-3 with TRBJ2-1, with 7 positions matching TRBD1. Germline lookup yields CDR1 ENHRY and CDR2 SYGVKD. The CDR3 length is 17 residues. Losses at the gene ends were 5 bases for V and 0 bases for J; bases not matched to a gene: 10. DNA for the CDR3: TGTGCCATCAGTTACCGACAGGGTCCAAGCTCCTACAATGAGCAGTTCTTC. This translates into CAISYRQGPSSYNEQFF.

Written as DNA, the CDR3 is TGTGCCAGCAGCCCTCAAACTAGCGGCTTAAACTACGAGCAGTACTTC. Protein: CASSPQTSGLNYEQYF. This chain joins TRBV3-1 and TRBJ2-7; 8 bases map to TRBD2. Trimming at V came to 4 bases and at J to 3 bases, leaving 11 bases not matched to a gene. The CDR3 is 16 residues long. CDR1 LGHDT and CDR2 YNNKEL come from the germline V gene (reference sequence).

This clonotype was found many times. The chain is built from TRBV29-1 and TRBJ2-5; tentatively, D is TRBD2 (6 bases). This CDR3 is 13 amino acids long. Germline-derived CDR1 and CDR2 are SQVTM and ANQGSEA. Trimming pared 5 bases from V and 4 bases from J, leaving 14 bases between. For the CDR3, the DNA is TGCAGCGTTCGGGTCGGGAGTGGAGAGACCCAGTACTTC. Translation gives CSVRVGSGETQYF. The complete variable domain, with remaining parts taken from reference TRBV29-1 and TRBJ2-5, reads SAVISQKPSRDICQRGTSLTIQCQVDSQVTMMFWYRQQPGQSLTLIATANQGSEATYESGFVIDKFPISRPNLTFSTLTVSNMSPEDSSIYLCSVRVGSGETQYFGPGTRLLVL.

This sequence joins TRBV6-1 and TRBJ2-1; D is uncertain. Germline-derived CDR1 and CDR2 are MNHNS and SASEGT. The CDR3 loop spans 11 amino acids. V dropped 6 bases and J dropped 10 bases, with 10 bases sitting between them. The CDR3 DNA reads as TGTGCCAGCAGATATTCGACAGAGCAGTTCTTC. This gives the protein CASRYSTEQFF.

The V call is TRBV25-1, the J call TRBJ1-2; no reliable D call. Trimming took 5 bases from V and 8 from J, leaving 18 bases between them. Germline V CDR1 and CDR2: MGHDK, SYGVNS. The CDR3 runs 14 residues. CDR3 nucleotide sequence: TGTGCCAGCAGTAGCGGGCCCCCGGTTCGCGGCTACACCTTC. Amino acid sequence: CASSSGPPVRGYTF.

This clonotype was detected many times. The J gene is TRBJ1-1, the V gene TRBV5-1; D unclear. From germline, CDR1 is SGHRS and CDR2 YFSETQ. The CDR3 covers 13 residues. Between the trimmed V and J ends, which lost 6 bases and 2 bases, there was a span of 11 bases. The CDR3: CASTKTGNTEAFF. In DNA, the CDR3 is TGCGCCAGCACCAAGACGGGTAACACTGAAGCTTTCTTT. The full variable domain, rest sourced from reference TRBV5-1 and TRBJ1-1, is KAGVTQTPRYLIKTRGQQVTLSCSPISGHRSVSWYQQTPGQGLQFLFEYFSETQRNKGNFPGRFSGRQFSNSRSEMNVSTLELGDSALYLCASTKTGNTEAFFGQGTRLTVV.